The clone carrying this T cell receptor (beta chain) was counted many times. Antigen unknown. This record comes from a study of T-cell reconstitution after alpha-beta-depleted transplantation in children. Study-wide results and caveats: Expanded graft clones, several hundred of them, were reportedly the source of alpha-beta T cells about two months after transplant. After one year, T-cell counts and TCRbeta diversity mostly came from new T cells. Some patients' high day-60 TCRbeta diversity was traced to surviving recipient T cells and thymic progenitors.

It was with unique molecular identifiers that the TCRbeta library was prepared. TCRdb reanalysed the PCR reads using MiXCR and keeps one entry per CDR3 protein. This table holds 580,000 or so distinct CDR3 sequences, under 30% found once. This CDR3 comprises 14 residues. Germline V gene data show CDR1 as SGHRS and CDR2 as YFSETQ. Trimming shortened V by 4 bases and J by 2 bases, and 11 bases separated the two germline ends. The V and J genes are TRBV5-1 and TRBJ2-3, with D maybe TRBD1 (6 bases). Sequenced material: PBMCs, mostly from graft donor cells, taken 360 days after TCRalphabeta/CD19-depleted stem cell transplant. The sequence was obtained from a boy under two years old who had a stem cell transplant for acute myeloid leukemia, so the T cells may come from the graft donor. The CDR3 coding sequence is TGCGCCAGCAGCCTCGGACAGCACACAGATACGCAGTATTTT. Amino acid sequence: CASSLGQHTDTQYF.